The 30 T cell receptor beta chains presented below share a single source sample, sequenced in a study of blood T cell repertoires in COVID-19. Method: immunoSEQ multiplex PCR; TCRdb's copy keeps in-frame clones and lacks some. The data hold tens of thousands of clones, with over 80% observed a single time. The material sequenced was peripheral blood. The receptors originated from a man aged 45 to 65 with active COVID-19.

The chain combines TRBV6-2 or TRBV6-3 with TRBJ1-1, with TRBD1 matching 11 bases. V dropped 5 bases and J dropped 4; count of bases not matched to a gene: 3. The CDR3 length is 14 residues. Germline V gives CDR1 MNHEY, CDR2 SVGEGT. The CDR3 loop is CASSRGTGGTEAFF. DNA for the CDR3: TGTGCCAGCAGTAGAGGGACAGGGGGCACTGAAGCTTTCTTT.

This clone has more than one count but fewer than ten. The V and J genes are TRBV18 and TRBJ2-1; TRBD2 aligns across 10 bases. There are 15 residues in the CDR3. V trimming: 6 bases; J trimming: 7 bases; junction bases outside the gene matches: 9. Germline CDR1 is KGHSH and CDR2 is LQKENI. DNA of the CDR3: TGTGCCAGCTCGCGAGGCGGACTAGCGGAAAATGAGCAGTTCTTC. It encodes CASSRGGLAENEQFF.

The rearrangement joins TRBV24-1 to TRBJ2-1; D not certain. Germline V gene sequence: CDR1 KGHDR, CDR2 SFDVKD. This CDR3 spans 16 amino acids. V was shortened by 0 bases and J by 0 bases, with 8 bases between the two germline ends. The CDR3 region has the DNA TGTGCCACCAGTGATTTGTTTGGTAGCTCCTACAATGAGCAGTTCTTC. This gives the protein CATSDLFGSSYNEQFF.

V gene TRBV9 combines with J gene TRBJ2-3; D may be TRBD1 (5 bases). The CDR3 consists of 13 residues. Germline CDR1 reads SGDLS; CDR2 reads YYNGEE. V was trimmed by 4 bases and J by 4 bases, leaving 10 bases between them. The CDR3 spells CASSPWGADTQYF. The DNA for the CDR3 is TGTGCCAGCAGCCCCTGGGGCGCAGATACGCAGTATTTT.

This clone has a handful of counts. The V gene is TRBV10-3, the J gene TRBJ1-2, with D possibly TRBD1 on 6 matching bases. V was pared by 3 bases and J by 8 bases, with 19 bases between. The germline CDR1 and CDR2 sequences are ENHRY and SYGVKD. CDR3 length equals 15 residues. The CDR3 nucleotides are TGTGCCATCAGTGAAGGGCGGGGGGCGCCCGGAGGCTACACCTTC. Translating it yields CAISEGRGAPGGYTF.

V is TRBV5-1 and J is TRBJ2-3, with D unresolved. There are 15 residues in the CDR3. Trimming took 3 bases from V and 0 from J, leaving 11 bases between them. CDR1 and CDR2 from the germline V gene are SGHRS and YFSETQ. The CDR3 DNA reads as TGCGCCAGCAGCTCCCGGGTCTCTAGCACAGATACGCAGTATTTT. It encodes CASSSRVSSTDTQYF.

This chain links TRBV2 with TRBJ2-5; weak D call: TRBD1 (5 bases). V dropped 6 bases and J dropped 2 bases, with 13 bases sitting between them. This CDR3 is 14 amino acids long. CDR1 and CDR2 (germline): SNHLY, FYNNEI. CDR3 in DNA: TGTGCCAGCAGCGTCGACAGAAGACAAGAGACCCAGTACTTC. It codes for CASSVDRRQETQYF.

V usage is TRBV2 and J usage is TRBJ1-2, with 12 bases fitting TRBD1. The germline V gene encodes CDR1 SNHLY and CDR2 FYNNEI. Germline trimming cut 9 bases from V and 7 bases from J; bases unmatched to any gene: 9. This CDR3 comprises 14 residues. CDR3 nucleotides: TGTGCCAGGGGACAGGGGGCCATGTCAGGTGGCTACACCTTC. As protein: CARGQGAMSGGYTF. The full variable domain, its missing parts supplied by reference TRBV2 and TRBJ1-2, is EPEVTQTPSHQVTQMGQEVILRCVPISNHLYFYWYRQILGQKVEFLVSFYNNEISEKSEIFDDQFSVERPDGSNFTLKIRSTKLEDSAMYFCARGQGAMSGGYTFGSGTRLTVV.

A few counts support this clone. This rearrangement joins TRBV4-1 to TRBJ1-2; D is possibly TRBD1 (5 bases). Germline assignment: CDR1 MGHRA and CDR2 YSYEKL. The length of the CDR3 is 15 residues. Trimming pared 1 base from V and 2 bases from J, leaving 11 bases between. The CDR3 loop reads CASSQGMTENYGYTF. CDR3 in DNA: TGCGCCAGCAGCCAAGGAATGACAGAGAACTATGGCTACACCTTC.

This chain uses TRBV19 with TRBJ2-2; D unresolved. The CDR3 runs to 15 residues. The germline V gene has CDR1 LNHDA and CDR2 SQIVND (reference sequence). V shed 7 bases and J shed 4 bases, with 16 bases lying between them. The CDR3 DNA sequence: TGTGCCAGTACCAAACTATGGTCGGGCACCGGGGAGCTGTTTTTT. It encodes CASTKLWSGTGELFF.

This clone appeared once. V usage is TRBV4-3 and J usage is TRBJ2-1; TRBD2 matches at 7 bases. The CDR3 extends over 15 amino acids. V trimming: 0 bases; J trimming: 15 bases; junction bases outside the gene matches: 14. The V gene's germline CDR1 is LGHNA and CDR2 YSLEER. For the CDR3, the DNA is TGCGCCAGCAGCCAAGATCCATTTTGGGGGGGAGTTCCGTTCTTC. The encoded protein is CASSQDPFWGGVPFF.

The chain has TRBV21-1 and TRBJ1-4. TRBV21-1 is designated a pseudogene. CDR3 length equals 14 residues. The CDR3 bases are TGTCGCCGGGGCGGGGGGAAGCTGGAAGAAAAACTGTTTTTT. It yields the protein CRRGGGKLEEKLFF.

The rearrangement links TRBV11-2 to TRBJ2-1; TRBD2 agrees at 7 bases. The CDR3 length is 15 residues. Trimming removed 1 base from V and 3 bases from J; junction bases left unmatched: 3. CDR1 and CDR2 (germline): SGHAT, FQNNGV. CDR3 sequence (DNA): TGTGCCAGCAGCTTAGTAGCGGGCGTCTACAATGAGCAGTTCTTC. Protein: CASSLVAGVYNEQFF.

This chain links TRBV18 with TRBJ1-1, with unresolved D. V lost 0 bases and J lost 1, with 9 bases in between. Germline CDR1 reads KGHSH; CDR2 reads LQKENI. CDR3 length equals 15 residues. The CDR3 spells CASSPPRSTNTEAFF. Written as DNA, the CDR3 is TGTGCCAGCTCACCACCTCGAAGCACGAACACTGAAGCTTTCTTT.

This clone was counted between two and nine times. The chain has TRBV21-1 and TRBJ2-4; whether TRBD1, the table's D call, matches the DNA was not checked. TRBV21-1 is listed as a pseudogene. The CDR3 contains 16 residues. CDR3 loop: CASSRGGYRAKNIQYF. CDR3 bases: TGTGCCAGCAGCCGAGGTGGCTACAGGGCCAAAAACATTCAGTACTTC.

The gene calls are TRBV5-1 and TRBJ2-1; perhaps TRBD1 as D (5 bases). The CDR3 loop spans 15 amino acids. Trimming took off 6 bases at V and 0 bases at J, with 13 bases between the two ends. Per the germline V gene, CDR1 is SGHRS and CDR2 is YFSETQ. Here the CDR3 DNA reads TGCGCCAGCACTAAACAGGTGTCCTCCTACAATGAGCAGTTCTTC. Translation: CASTKQVSSYNEQFF.

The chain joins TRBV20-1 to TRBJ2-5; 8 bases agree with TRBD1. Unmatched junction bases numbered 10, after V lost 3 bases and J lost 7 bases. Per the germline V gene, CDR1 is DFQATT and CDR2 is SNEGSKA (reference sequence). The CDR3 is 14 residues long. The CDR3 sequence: CSASMTGDLWTQYF. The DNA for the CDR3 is TGCAGTGCTAGTATGACAGGGGATCTCTGGACCCAGTACTTC.

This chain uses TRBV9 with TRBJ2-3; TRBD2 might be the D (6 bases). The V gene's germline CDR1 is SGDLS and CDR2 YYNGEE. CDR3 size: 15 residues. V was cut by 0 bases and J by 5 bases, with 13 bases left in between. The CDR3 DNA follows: TGTGCCAGCAGCGTAGATCCGGGACTGGGAGATACGCAGTATTTT. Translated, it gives CASSVDPGLGDTQYF.

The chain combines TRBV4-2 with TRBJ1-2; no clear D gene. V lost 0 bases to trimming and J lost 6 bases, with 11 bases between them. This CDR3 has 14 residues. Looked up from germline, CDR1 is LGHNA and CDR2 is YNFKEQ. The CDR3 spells CASSQDYPTNGYTF. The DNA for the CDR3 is TGTGCCAGCAGCCAAGACTACCCGACTAATGGCTACACCTTC.

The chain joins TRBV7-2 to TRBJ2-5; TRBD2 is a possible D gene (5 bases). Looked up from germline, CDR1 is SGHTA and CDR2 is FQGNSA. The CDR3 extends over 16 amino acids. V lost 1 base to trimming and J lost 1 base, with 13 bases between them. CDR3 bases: TGTGCCAGCAGCTTAGTGCCCCGCGGGCCCCAAGAGACCCAGTACTTC. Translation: CASSLVPRGPQETQYF. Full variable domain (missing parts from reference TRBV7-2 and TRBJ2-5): GAGVSQSPSNKVTEKGKDVELRCDPISGHTALYWYRQSLGQGLEFLIYFQGNSAPDKSGLPSDRFSAERTGGSVSTLTIQRTQQEDSAVYLCASSLVPRGPQETQYFGPGTRLLVL.

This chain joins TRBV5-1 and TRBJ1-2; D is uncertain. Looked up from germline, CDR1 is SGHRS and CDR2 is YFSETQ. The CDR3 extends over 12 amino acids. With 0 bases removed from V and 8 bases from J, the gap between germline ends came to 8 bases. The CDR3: CASSLDARGYTF. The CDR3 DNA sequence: TGCGCCAGCAGCTTGGACGCGAGGGGCTACACCTTC.

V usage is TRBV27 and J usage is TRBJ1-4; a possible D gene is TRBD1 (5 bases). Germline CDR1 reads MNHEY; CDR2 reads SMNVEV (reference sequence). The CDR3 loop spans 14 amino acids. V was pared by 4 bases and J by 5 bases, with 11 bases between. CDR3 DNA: TGTGCCAGCAGTTCGAGACAGATAAATGAAAAACTGTTTTTT. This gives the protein CASSSRQINEKLFF.

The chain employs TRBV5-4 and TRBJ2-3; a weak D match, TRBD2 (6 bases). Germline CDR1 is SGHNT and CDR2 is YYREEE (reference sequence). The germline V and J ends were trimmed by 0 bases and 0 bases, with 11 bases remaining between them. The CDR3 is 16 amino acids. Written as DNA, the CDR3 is TGTGCCAGCAGCTTGGCCGGGGGATTCAGCACAGATACGCAGTATTTT. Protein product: CASSLAGGFSTDTQYF.

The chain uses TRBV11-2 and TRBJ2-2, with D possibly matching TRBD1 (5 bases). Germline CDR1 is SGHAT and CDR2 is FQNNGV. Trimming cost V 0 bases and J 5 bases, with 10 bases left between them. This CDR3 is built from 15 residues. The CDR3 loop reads CASSLDLGRTGELFF. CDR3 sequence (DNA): TGTGCCAGCAGCTTAGATCTGGGGCGGACCGGGGAGCTGTTTTTT. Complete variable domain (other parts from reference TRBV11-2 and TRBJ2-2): EAGVAQSPRYKIIEKRQSVAFWCNPISGHATLYWYQQILGQGPKLLIQFQNNGVVDDSQLPKDRFSAERLKGVDSTLKIQPAKLEDSAVYLCASSLDLGRTGELFFGEGSRLTVL.

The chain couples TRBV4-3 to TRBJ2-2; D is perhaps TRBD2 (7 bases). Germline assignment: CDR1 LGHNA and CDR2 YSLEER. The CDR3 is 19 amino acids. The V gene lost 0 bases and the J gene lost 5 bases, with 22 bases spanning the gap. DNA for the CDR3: TGCGCCAGCAGCCAAGATCCCGCGGGGGCGGGAGTTCGAACCGGGGAGCTGTTTTTT. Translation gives CASSQDPAGAGVRTGELFF.

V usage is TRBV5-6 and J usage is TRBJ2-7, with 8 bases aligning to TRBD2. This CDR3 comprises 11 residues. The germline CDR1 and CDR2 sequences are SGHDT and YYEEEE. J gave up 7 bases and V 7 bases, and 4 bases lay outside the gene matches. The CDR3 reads CASAAGVEQYF. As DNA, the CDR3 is TGTGCCAGCGCAGCGGGAGTAGAGCAGTACTTC. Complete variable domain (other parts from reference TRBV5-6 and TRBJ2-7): DAGVTQSPTHLIKTRGQQVTLRCSPKSGHDTVSWYQQALGQGPQFIFQYYEEEERQRGNFPDRFSGHQFPNYSSELNVNALLLGDSALYLCASAAGVEQYFGPGTRLTVT.

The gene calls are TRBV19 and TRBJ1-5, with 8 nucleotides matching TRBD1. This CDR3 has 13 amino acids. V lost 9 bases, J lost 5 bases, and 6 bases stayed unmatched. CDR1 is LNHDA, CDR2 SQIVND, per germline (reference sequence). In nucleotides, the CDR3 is TGTGCCAGCAAAATGACAGGGGATCAGCCCCAGCATTTT. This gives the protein CASKMTGDQPQHF. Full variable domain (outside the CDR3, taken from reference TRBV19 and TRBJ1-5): DGGITQSPKYLFRKEGQNVTLSCEQNLNHDAMYWYRQDPGQGLRLIYYSQIVNDFQKGDIAEGYSVSREKKESFPLTVTSAQKNPTAFYLCASKMTGDQPQHFGDGTRLSIL.

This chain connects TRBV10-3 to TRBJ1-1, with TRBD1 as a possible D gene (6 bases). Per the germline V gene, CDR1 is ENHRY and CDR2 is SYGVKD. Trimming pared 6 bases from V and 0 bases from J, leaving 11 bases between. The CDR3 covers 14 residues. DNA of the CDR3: TGTGCCATCAGAGGACAGCGCTTGAACACTGAAGCTTTCTTT. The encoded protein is CAIRGQRLNTEAFF.

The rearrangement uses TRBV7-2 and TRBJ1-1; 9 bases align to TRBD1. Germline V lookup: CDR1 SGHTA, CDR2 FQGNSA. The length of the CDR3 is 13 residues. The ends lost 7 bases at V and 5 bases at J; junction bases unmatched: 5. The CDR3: CASNRQGGTEAFF. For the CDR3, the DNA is TGTGCCAGCAACCGACAGGGGGGTACTGAAGCTTTCTTT.

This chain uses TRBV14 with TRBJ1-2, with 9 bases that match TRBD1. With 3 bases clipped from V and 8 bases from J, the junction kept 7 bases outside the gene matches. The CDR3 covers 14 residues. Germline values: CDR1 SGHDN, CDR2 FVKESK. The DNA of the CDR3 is TGTGCCAGCAGCCACCTGACAGGGGGGACGGGCTACACCTTC. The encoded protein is CASSHLTGGTGYTF.